In its sample, the clone carrying this TCR beta chain was seen many times. Its antigen remains unidentified. Every sample had a minimum of 6 million PBMCs isolated. The second PCR ran about 7 to 12 cycles with a sample-barcoded 5' primer and J-beta primers. In TCRdb, the 5' RACE reads were re-called with MiXCR into one record per CDR3 protein. This table has hundreds of thousands of distinct CDR3 sequences, around 45% appearing once. Trimming took off 0 bases at V and 3 bases at J, with 9 bases between the two ends. This CDR3 is built from 14 residues. Germline CDR1 SGHTA, CDR2 FQGNSA. This entry comes from a study of blood T cells in healthy people across ages. General study findings and limits: When set beside aged donors, long-lived donors presented more naive CD4+ cells and higher diversity. The authors considered diversity estimates from one million T cells to be underestimates.

Sequencing was performed on blood. The J gene is TRBJ2-7, the V gene TRBV7-2; D may be TRBD2 (6 bases). The sequence was collected from a woman in her sixties in good health. CDR3 residues: CASSLAGSGYEQYF. The CDR3 DNA is TGTGCCAGCAGCTTAGCCGGGAGTGGCTACGAGCAGTACTTC.